The TCR beta chain described here comes from a study of cytomegalovirus exposure and HLA in healthy donors. The CDR3 contains 13 residues. Germline-derived CDR1 and CDR2 are KGHSH and LQKENI. Germline trimming cut 5 bases from V and 7 bases from J; bases unmatched to any gene: 4. This clone has just one count. With 60 Vbeta and 13 Jbeta primers, the PCR was carried out. The method was immunoSEQ multiplex PCR; TCRdb's version includes in-frame clones alone and lacks a portion of them. The sample lists approximately 100,000 clones, around 86% occurring once. Sequencing used PBMCs. This TCR was sampled from a woman aged 25 to 45 in good health and CMV-seronegative. The chain carries TRBV18 and TRBJ1-4, with 7 bases matching TRBD1. CDR3 DNA: TGTGCCAGCTCAGGAGGGGGCAGTGAAAAACTGTTTTTT. Translating it yields CASSGGGSEKLFF.